One sample yielded the 21 T cell receptor beta chains listed below, sequenced in a study of identical twins. TCRdb redid the calling of the 5' RACE reads with MiXCR, one entry per CDR3 protein. The sample includes 1.5 million to 2 million distinct CDR3 sequences, around 29% of them seen just once. Source material: cord blood. The receptors stem from a newborn girl in good health.

This clonotype occurred a few times. The chain carries TRBV3-1 and TRBJ1-4, with 10 bases matching TRBD1. The CDR3 runs to 15 residues. CDR1 LGHDT and CDR2 YNNKEL come from the germline V gene (reference sequence). The ends lost 6 bases at V and 6 bases at J; junction bases unmatched: 7. The CDR3 loop is CASRPTTGGYEKLFF. As DNA, the CDR3 is TGTGCCAGCAGACCCACGACAGGGGGCTATGAAAAACTGTTTTTT.

The rearrangement joins TRBV4-1 to TRBJ2-1; 8 bases line up with TRBD2. Germline assignment: CDR1 MGHRA and CDR2 YSYEKL. J lost 2 bases, V lost 1 base, and 4 bases had no gene match. The CDR3 extends over 16 amino acids. Here the CDR3 DNA reads TGCGCCAGCAGCCAAGTCGGACTAGCCCCCTACAATGAGCAGTTCTTC. It encodes CASSQVGLAPYNEQFF.

This chain joins TRBV2 and TRBJ1-2, with TRBD1 as a possible D gene (6 bases). CDR1 and CDR2 from the germline V gene are SNHLY and FYNNEI. The CDR3 contains 13 residues. Trimming left V 6 bases short and J 7 bases short, with 15 bases between. The DNA for the CDR3 is TGTGCCAGCAGCCGGGACAATGTTGCTGGCTACACCTTC. Amino acids: CASSRDNVAGYTF.

This sequence joins TRBV29-1 and TRBJ2-4; D uncertain. Germline V gene sequence: CDR1 SQVTM, CDR2 ANQGSEA. The length of the CDR3 is 15 residues. The germline V and J ends were trimmed by 3 bases and 1 base, with 13 bases remaining between them. DNA of the CDR3: TGCAGCGTTGAGGTTGGGGTTTCGGCCAAAAACATTCAGTACTTC. This sequence encodes CSVEVGVSAKNIQYF. Looking up the rest from reference TRBV29-1 and TRBJ2-4 gives the full variable domain: SAVISQKPSRDICQRGTSLTIQCQVDSQVTMMFWYRQQPGQSLTLIATANQGSEATYESGFVIDKFPISRPNLTFSTLTVSNMSPEDSSIYLCSVEVGVSAKNIQYFGAGTRLSVL.

This chain links TRBV2 with TRBJ2-3; TRBD2 might be the D (5 bases). The CDR3 length is 15 residues. V was cut by 3 bases and J by 0 bases, with 10 bases left in between. In germline, CDR1 is SNHLY, CDR2 FYNNEI. The CDR3 DNA is TGTGCCAGCAGTGAGAGGAGGTTTAGCACAGATACGCAGTATTTT. Translation gives CASSERRFSTDTQYF.

The sample holds a few counts of this clonotype. The chain combines TRBV27 with TRBJ2-7; TRBD2 agrees at 8 bases. Germline trimming cut 3 bases from V and 2 bases from J; bases unmatched to any gene: 6. The germline gives CDR1 MNHEY, CDR2 SMNVEV (reference sequence). This CDR3 comprises 15 residues. The CDR3 bases are TGTGCCAGCAGTTTTCGGGTAGCGGGAACCTACGAGCAGTACTTC. Protein sequence: CASSFRVAGTYEQYF.

This clonotype turned up a few times. V is TRBV2 and J is TRBJ1-5; D not resolved. This CDR3 comprises 12 residues. V gave up 4 bases and J gave up 4 bases, with 5 bases separating them. CDR1 and CDR2 (germline): SNHLY, FYNNEI. The CDR3 loop reads CASSVTNQPQHF. Written as DNA, the CDR3 is TGTGCCAGCAGTGTTACGAATCAGCCCCAGCATTTT.

This clonotype turned up a few times. This sequence joins TRBV7-8 and TRBJ1-1; maybe TRBD1 (5 bases). The CDR3 contains 16 residues. The germline V gene encodes CDR1 SGHVS and CDR2 FQNEAQ. Trimming shortened V by 0 bases and J by 3 bases, and 14 bases separated the two germline ends. This CDR3 reads CASSLAVGGGYTEAFF. The DNA of the CDR3 is TGTGCCAGCAGCTTAGCAGTCGGGGGAGGGTACACTGAAGCTTTCTTT.

This clonotype was observed once. The chain combines TRBV5-6 with TRBJ2-1; TRBD2 aligns across 10 bases. Per the germline V gene, CDR1 is SGHDT and CDR2 is YYEEEE. This CDR3 has 16 residues. Trimming removed 3 bases from V and 5 bases from J; junction bases left unmatched: 8. The CDR3: CASSWTSGFRNNEQFF. The CDR3 nucleotides are TGTGCCAGCAGCTGGACTAGCGGTTTTAGGAACAATGAGCAGTTCTTC.

This chain uses TRBV12-3 or TRBV12-4 with TRBJ1-6, with TRBD1 matching over 10 bases. The CDR3 covers 15 residues. Unmatched junction bases numbered 4, after V lost 3 bases and J lost 8 bases. This CDR3 is CASSLGQGRDSPLHF. CDR3 sequence (DNA): TGTGCCAGCAGTTTGGGACAGGGGAGGGATTCACCCCTCCACTTT.

This clonotype was counted between two and nine times. The chain uses TRBV5-1 and TRBJ2-1; D is unclear. The CDR3 loop spans 12 amino acids. V was pared by 0 bases and J by 9 bases, with 7 bases between. Germline V gene sequence: CDR1 SGHRS, CDR2 YFSETQ. The CDR3 region has the DNA TGCGCCAGCAGCTTGGACGCAGGTGAGCAGTTCTTC. It yields the protein CASSLDAGEQFF. The variable domain in full, completed from reference TRBV5-1 and TRBJ2-1, reads KAGVTQTPRYLIKTRGQQVTLSCSPISGHRSVSWYQQTPGQGLQFLFEYFSETQRNKGNFPGRFSGRQFSNSRSEMNVSTLELGDSALYLCASSLDAGEQFFGPGTRLTVL.

As regards this clonotype: A much larger clone sits a single nucleotide away, making a read error possible. The chain couples TRBV10-3 to TRBJ1-2; D is perhaps TRBD1 (6 bases). The CDR3 totals 15 residues. CDR1 is ENHRY and CDR2 is SYGVKD in the germline V gene. The CDR3 coding sequence is TGTGCCGTCAGTGAGGCAGGGGCCCAAAACTATGGCTACACCTTC. It is translated as CAVSEAGAQNYGYTF.

The table lists this clonotype with a few counts. J is TRBJ2-5 and V is TRBV27; D might be TRBD1 (6 bases). The DNA matches TRBJ2-7 better at its end, which makes the J call doubtful. The germline CDR1 and CDR2 sequences are MNHEY and SMNVEV (reference sequence). The CDR3 covers 15 residues. DNA of the CDR3: TGTGCCAGCAGTTTATTGGGGGCCCTTCTCGGCGAGCAGTACTTC. Amino acid sequence: CASSLLGALLGEQYF.

This clonotype was seen at least ten times. The chain is built from TRBV10-3 and TRBJ2-7; no firm D call. This CDR3 spans 15 amino acids. V was clipped by 0 bases and J by 1 base, with 10 bases between them. Germline V CDR1 and CDR2: ENHRY, SYGVKD. DNA for the CDR3: TGTGCCATCAGTGAGTCGACGAGAAGATCCTACGAGCAGTACTTC. As protein: CAISESTRRSYEQYF.

This rearrangement joins TRBV6-2 or TRBV6-3 to TRBJ2-1; 8 bases are shared with TRBD2. Germline V gene sequence: CDR1 MNHEY, CDR2 SVGEGT. This CDR3 region has 15 residues. Unmatched junction bases numbered 11, after V lost 8 bases and J lost 5 bases. CDR3 protein: CASLFRGGSHNEQFF. The CDR3 nucleotides are TGTGCCAGCCTTTTCCGCGGGGGGTCGCACAATGAGCAGTTCTTC.

This clonotype has more than one count but fewer than ten. The chain employs TRBV12-3 or TRBV12-4 and TRBJ2-2; D may be TRBD1 or TRBD2 (5 bases each). The CDR3 has 14 residues. The V end lost 1 base, the J end lost 6 bases, and 9 bases lay between the germline ends. The CDR3 is CASSLGGTPGELFF. CDR3 sequence (DNA): TGTGCCAGCAGTTTAGGAGGGACCCCCGGGGAGCTGTTTTTT.

The rearrangement joins TRBV7-6 to TRBJ1-6; 7 bases line up with TRBD1. Germline V CDR1 and CDR2: SGHVS, FNYEAQ. V was clipped by 4 bases and J by 2 bases; unmatched bases: 2. The CDR3 runs to 15 residues. CDR3 in amino acids: CASSWGQTYNSPLHF. As DNA, the CDR3 is TGTGCCAGCAGCTGGGGACAGACCTATAATTCACCCCTCCACTTT.

The V gene is TRBV2, the J gene TRBJ2-1; D is unclear. The CDR3 runs 12 residues. Deletions cut 11 bases from V and 4 bases from J, with 12 bases between. Germline CDR1 SNHLY, CDR2 FYNNEI. The CDR3 DNA sequence: TGTGCCTCTCACGCCGCGTACAATGAGCAGTTCTTC. It is translated as CASHAAYNEQFF.

This clonotype was found a few times. V gene TRBV20-1 combines with J gene TRBJ2-7, with D unclear. Germline assignment: CDR1 DFQATT and CDR2 SNEGSKA (reference sequence). Trimming stripped 5 bases from V and 5 bases from J, with 4 bases between. This CDR3 has 9 amino acids. The CDR3 protein is CSAPNEQYF. The DNA of the CDR3 is TGCAGTGCTCCGAACGAGCAGTACTTC.

V gene TRBV11-2 combines with J gene TRBJ2-5, with unresolved D. The J call could be wrong; TRBJ2-7 is a better fit for the DNA end. This CDR3 is 13 amino acids long. The germline V gene has CDR1 SGHAT and CDR2 FQNNGV. The CDR3 reads CASSLGWLPEQYF. The CDR3 DNA reads TGTGCCAGCAGCTTAGGGTGGCTACCCGAGCAGTACTTC.

This clonotype has a handful of counts. The chain links TRBV20-1 to TRBJ2-3, with 11 nucleotides matching TRBD2. The CDR3 is 15 amino acids. The germline V gene encodes CDR1 DFQATT and CDR2 SNEGSKA (reference sequence). Germline trimming cut 5 bases from V and 3 bases from J; bases unmatched to any gene: 7. The CDR3 DNA sequence: TGCAGTGCTGGGTCGACTAGCGGGAAGACAGATACGCAGTATTTT. Amino acids: CSAGSTSGKTDTQYF.